Listed below are T cell receptor beta chains from one sample, sequenced in a study of glioma-infiltrating T cells after dendritic cell vaccination. Profiled with immunoSEQ multiplex PCR; TCRdb holds only in-frame clones, not every one. The sample has just under 60,000 clones; about 80% are singletons. Specimen: blood, collected after dendritic cell vaccination. The receptors here all came from a human donor with glioblastoma. Both conserved end residues are part of each CDR3. D genes are given only for firm matches. Part of the rows lack a size; the others show once, few, many or a class for expanded clones.

CDR3aa	CDR3nt	d_gene	j_gene	v_gene	abundance
CASSPQSRGLYTGELFF	TGTGCCAGCAGCCCTCAGAGCAGGGGGTTGTACACCGGGGAGCTGTTTTTT	TRBD1	TRBJ2-2	TRBV5-6	NA
CASRAGGTDTQYF	TGTGCCAGCAGGGCAGGGGGCACAGATACGCAGTATTTT	NA	TRBJ2-3	TRBV6-6	NA
CASSPRDSLYEQYF	TGCGCCAGCAGCCCTAGGGACTCCCTATACGAGCAGTACTTC	NA	TRBJ2-7	TRBV5-1	NA
CASSQSQETQYF	TGCGCCAGCAGCCAGAGTCAAGAGACCCAGTACTTC	NA	TRBJ2-5	TRBV4-1	NA
CAWGVGGQGNTEAFF	TGTGCCTGGGGCGTGGGGGGACAGGGGAACACTGAAGCTTTCTTT	TRBD1	TRBJ1-1	TRBV30	NA
CASSPRPGQRNSPLHF	TGCGCCAGCAGCCCCCGACCAGGACAGCGGAATTCACCCCTCCACTTT	NA	TRBJ1-6	TRBV4-1	NA
CAISRDSNQPQHF	TGTGCCATCAGCAGGGATAGCAATCAGCCCCAGCATTTT	NA	TRBJ1-5	TRBV10-3	few
CASSFQFASPMETNEKLFF	TGTGCCAGCAGCTTCCAGTTCGCCTCACCCATGGAGACTAATGAAAAACTGTTTTTT	NA	TRBJ1-4	TRBV7-9	NA
CASSLHPGMSEAFF	TGTGCCAGCAGCCTCCACCCCGGTATGTCGGAGGCTTTCTTT	NA	TRBJ1-1	TRBV7-3	NA
CASSAVKPPEQPQHF	TGTGCCAGCAGCGCCGTAAAGCCCCCGGAGCAGCCCCAGCATTTT	NA	TRBJ1-5	TRBV21-1	NA
CASSLTGEDSPLHF	TGTGCCAGCAGTTTGACAGGGGAGGATTCACCCCTCCACTTT	TRBD1	TRBJ1-6	TRBV6-4	few
CATPSGYGFASEAFF	TGTGCCACCCCGTCAGGGTATGGTTTTGCAAGTGAAGCTTTCTTT	NA	TRBJ1-1	TRBV2	NA
CASRATGVNTEAFF	TGTGCCAGCAGGGCAACCGGAGTCAACACTGAAGCTTTCTTT	NA	TRBJ1-1	TRBV7-9	NA
CASSLTSGHQETQYF	TGCGCCAGCAGCTTGACTAGCGGGCACCAAGAGACCCAGTACTTC	TRBD2	TRBJ2-5	TRBV5-1	NA
CASSPSGRGGLYEQYF	TGTGCCAGCAGCCCGTCCGGTCGAGGAGGCCTCTACGAGCAGTACTTC	NA	TRBJ2-7	TRBV7-9	NA
CASSLWEGGREQYF	TGCGCCAGCAGCTTGTGGGAAGGGGGCCGCGAGCAGTACTTC	TRBD1	TRBJ2-7	TRBV5-1	once
CASRQGSGNSPLHF	TGTGCCAGCAGACAGGGATCTGGGAATTCACCCCTCCACTTT	NA	TRBJ1-6	TRBV2	NA
CASRHSRSEAFF	TGTGCCAGCAGACACAGCAGAAGTGAAGCTTTCTTT	NA	TRBJ1-1	TRBV2	NA
CASSYSAGNSPLHF	TGTGCCAGCAGTTACTCGGCGGGTAATTCACCCCTCCACTTT	NA	TRBJ1-6	TRBV6-6	NA
CAWGTGGTEAFF	TGTGCCTGGGGGACAGGTGGGACTGAAGCTTTCTTT	TRBD1	TRBJ1-1	TRBV30	NA
CASSPTRGAYNEQFF	TGTGCCAGCTCACCAACACGGGGGGCCTACAATGAGCAGTTCTTC	TRBD2	TRBJ2-1	TRBV18	NA
CASSLKQGGANEQYF	TGTGCCAGCAGCTTAAAACAGGGTGGTGCCAACGAGCAGTACTTC	NA	TRBJ2-7	TRBV7-9	NA
CASSLVSGQYYGYTF	TGTGCCAGCAGCTTGGTGTCTGGACAGTATTATGGCTACACCTTC	NA	TRBJ1-2	TRBV5-4	NA
CSVEPITGSTHEQYF	TGCAGCGTTGAACCCATAACAGGGAGTACCCACGAGCAGTACTTC	NA	TRBJ2-7	TRBV29-1	once
CASSLARTNSPLHF	TGTGCCAGCAGCTTAGCGCGGACAAATTCACCCCTCCACTTT	NA	TRBJ1-6	TRBV7-6	once
CASSLDTGRGAFF	TGCGCCAGCAGCTTGGATACAGGCAGGGGGGCTTTCTTT	TRBD1	TRBJ1-1	TRBV5-1	NA
CASSQDSRGGSDTQYF	TGTGCCAGCAGCCAAGACTCGCGGGGGGGTTCAGATACGCAGTATTTT	TRBD2	TRBJ2-3	TRBV4-2	NA
CASSERNSGQGASLEQYF	TGTGCCAGCAGTGAACGGAACTCAGGACAGGGGGCATCGCTCGAGCAGTACTTC	TRBD1	TRBJ2-7	TRBV6-1	NA
CASSVRGWTDYEQYF	TGTGCCAGCAGCGTACGAGGCTGGACAGACTACGAGCAGTACTTC	NA	TRBJ2-7	TRBV9	NA
CASSVQGDYEQYF	TGTGCCAGCAGCGTCCAGGGGGATTACGAGCAGTACTTC	TRBD1	TRBJ2-7	TRBV9	NA
CATSVRDSTHEQYF	TGTGCCACCAGCGTCCGGGACAGTACCCACGAGCAGTACTTC	TRBD1	TRBJ2-7	TRBV15	NA
CAWKERDRGNEQYF	TGTGCCTGGAAAGAACGGGACAGGGGGAACGAGCAGTACTTC	TRBD1	TRBJ2-7	TRBV30	NA
CASSIGTGGF	TGTGCCAGTAGTATAGGGACAGGGGGGTTT	TRBD1	TRBJ1-1	TRBV19	few
CASSLELLEATNEKLFF	TGTGCCAGCAGCTTGGAGCTTTTGGAAGCAACTAATGAAAAACTGTTTTTT	NA	TRBJ1-4	TRBV7-8	few